Following are 30 T cell receptor beta chains from one sample sequenced in a study of T cell repertoires in cytomegalovirus infection. MiXCR, applied by TCRdb to the reads, yields one record per CDR3 protein. The sample holds roughly 250,000 distinct CDR3 sequences, about 12% seen once. Sequenced input: PBMCs. These receptors originate from a human donor in good health (CMV status not recorded). Some clones in this sample may be carry-over from other donors' samples.

This clonotype was counted ten times or more. This chain links TRBV7-2 with TRBJ2-7, with a weak D call TRBD2 (5 bases). The CDR3 spans 14 residues. Germline values: CDR1 SGHTA, CDR2 FQGNSA. V was trimmed by 5 bases and J by 1 base, leaving 12 bases between them. CDR3 sequence: CASSPIGGSYEQYF. Here the CDR3 DNA reads TGTGCCAGCAGCCCTATAGGAGGATCCTACGAGCAGTACTTC.

This clonotype was detected many times. This chain joins TRBV7-2 and TRBJ2-3; D is uncertain. Germline V gives CDR1 SGHTA, CDR2 FQGNSA. The CDR3 totals 15 residues. Trimming left V 4 bases short and J 2 bases short, with 13 bases between. This chain's CDR3 is CASSSGSPVTDTQYF. The CDR3 region has the DNA TGTGCCAGCAGCTCCGGGTCCCCGGTCACAGATACGCAGTATTTT.

This clonotype was seen ten or more times. The V gene is TRBV7-2, the J gene TRBJ2-5; TRBD2 matches 12 bases. CDR3 length equals 14 residues. V gave up 5 bases and J gave up 4 bases; unmatched junction bases: 2. The germline CDR1 and CDR2 sequences are SGHTA and FQGNSA. The CDR3 nucleotides are TGTGCCAGCAGCACTAGCGGGAGGTTAGAGACCCAGTACTTC. The encoded protein is CASSTSGRLETQYF.

J is TRBJ2-7 and V is TRBV6-2 or TRBV6-3; 10 bases map to TRBD2. The germline CDR1 and CDR2 sequences are MNHEY and SVGEGT. The length of the CDR3 is 16 residues. V gave up 2 bases and J gave up 6 bases; unmatched junction bases: 10. DNA for the CDR3: TGTGCCAGCAGTTACCAACTAGCGGGACCTTCGACCGAGCAGTACTTC. It translates to CASSYQLAGPSTEQYF.

This clonotype was recorded many times. The chain has TRBV7-2 and TRBJ2-2; D possibly corresponds to TRBD2 (6 bases). Per germline, CDR1 SGHTA and CDR2 FQGNSA. Trimming shortened V by 2 bases and J by 6 bases, and 16 bases separated the two germline ends. The CDR3 covers 16 residues. Here the CDR3 DNA reads TGTGCCAGCAGCTTAACACGAAACCGGGGGTCCGGGGAGCTGTTTTTT. This sequence encodes CASSLTRNRGSGELFF.

In this sample, this clonotype turned up a few times. The chain carries TRBV19 and TRBJ2-3; 8 bases are shared with TRBD2. The CDR3 is 15 residues long. J lost 1 base, V lost 3 bases, and 3 bases had no gene match. Germline CDR1 reads LNHDA; CDR2 reads SQIVND (reference sequence). The chain's CDR3 is CASSIIAGRTDTQYF. In DNA form, the CDR3 reads TGTGCCAGTAGTATCATAGCGGGGCGCACAGATACGCAGTATTTT.

This clonotype has a handful of counts. This chain uses TRBV7-3 with TRBJ2-3; TRBD1 aligns across 7 bases. Germline lookup yields CDR1 SGHTA and CDR2 FQGTGA. The CDR3 is 17 amino acids. The junction had 8 bases not matched to a gene; V was cut back by 0 bases and J by 2 bases. In DNA, the CDR3 is TGTGCCAGCAGCTTAACGCCGACAGGGATGCTCACAGATACGCAGTATTTT. Translated: CASSLTPTGMLTDTQYF.

The sample holds many counts of this clonotype. This rearrangement joins TRBV7-2 to TRBJ1-5; maybe TRBD1 (5 bases). Germline CDR1 reads SGHTA; CDR2 reads FQGNSA. The CDR3 length is 17 residues. Trimming stripped 6 bases from V and 1 base from J, with 19 bases between. In nucleotides, the CDR3 is TGTGCCAGCAGTGCAGGGAAGGGTTTTAGGAGCAATCAGCCCCAGCATTTT. Amino acids: CASSAGKGFRSNQPQHF.

At least ten counts were recorded for this clonotype. V gene TRBV5-1 combines with J gene TRBJ2-7; D is ambiguous. The CDR3 has 13 amino acids. CDR1 and CDR2 (germline): SGHRS, YFSETQ. The V end lost 0 bases, the J end lost 5 bases, and 9 bases lay between the germline ends. CDR3 sequence (DNA): TGCGCCAGCAGCTTGGCCTGGATAAACGAGCAGTACTTC. Encoded protein: CASSLAWINEQYF.

This clonotype was observed a handful of times. V and J are TRBV3-1 and TRBJ2-1, with 12 nucleotides matching TRBD2. After removal of 2 bases from V and 10 bases from J, the junction contained 6 bases not matched to a gene. Germline-derived CDR1 and CDR2 are LGHDT and YNNKEL (reference sequence). The CDR3 has 15 residues. This CDR3 is CASSQTLAGGKEQFF. CDR3 nucleotides: TGTGCCAGCAGCCAAACCCTAGCGGGAGGGAAAGAGCAGTTCTTC.

Turning to this clonotype: Just one base apart from a much larger clone, this may be a read error. This chain connects TRBV12-5 to TRBJ1-1; D gene ambiguous. Germline V CDR1 and CDR2: LGHNT, FRNRAP. CDR3 length: 14 amino acids. The CDR3 loop is CASGLGTKNIEAFF. In DNA, the CDR3 is TGTGCTAGTGGTTTGGGGACGAAGAACATTGAAGCTTTCTTT.

V and J are TRBV11-2 and TRBJ1-3; D might be TRBD1 (6 bases). Trimming left V 5 bases short and J 0 bases short, with 11 bases between. Germline CDR1 SGHAT, CDR2 FQNNGV. This CDR3 contains 15 residues. The DNA of the CDR3 is TGTGCCAGCAGCCTCGGACAGAACTCTGGAAACACCATATATTTT. This gives the protein CASSLGQNSGNTIYF.

The chain is built from TRBV5-5 and TRBJ2-2; D remains unclear. Trimming left V 0 bases short and J 4 bases short, with 7 bases between. Germline V gene sequence: CDR1 SGHKS, CDR2 YYEKEE (reference sequence). The CDR3 sequence is 14 residues long. CDR3 sequence: CASSLVQSTGELFF. The DNA for the CDR3 is TGTGCCAGCAGCTTGGTTCAGAGCACCGGGGAGCTGTTTTTT.

This clonotype was found many times. The chain recombines TRBV28 with TRBJ1-2; 7 bases are shared with TRBD1. CDR1 is MDHEN and CDR2 is SYDVKM in the germline V gene. The CDR3 runs to 14 residues. The ends lost 4 bases at V and 3 bases at J; junction bases unmatched: 5. CDR3 residues: CASSSGGDDYGYTF. The CDR3 DNA reads TGTGCCAGCAGTTCAGGGGGTGACGACTATGGCTACACCTTC.

This clonotype appeared a few times. The gene calls are TRBV12-3 or TRBV12-4 and TRBJ1-5; no clear D. V lost 1 base, J lost 0 bases, and 7 bases lay in between. This CDR3 contains 15 residues. CDR3: CASSLDGFSNQPQHF. For the CDR3, the DNA is TGTGCCAGCAGTTTAGATGGATTTAGCAATCAGCCCCAGCATTTT.

This clonotype was counted many times. The gene calls are TRBV12-3 or TRBV12-4 and TRBJ1-5; D is possibly TRBD1 (5 bases). The CDR3 extends over 16 amino acids. V gave up 6 bases and J gave up 2 bases, with 17 bases separating them. The chain's CDR3 is CASRSSGGSGNQPQHF. The CDR3 bases are TGTGCCAGCAGGTCCAGTGGGGGGAGTGGCAATCAGCCCCAGCATTTT.

This clonotype has at least ten counts. CDR3 residues: CASSLTPRFNTEAFF. For the CDR3, the DNA is TGTGCCAGCAGTCTTACCCCTAGATTCAACACTGAAGCTTTCTTT. The gene calls are TRBV6-1 and TRBJ1-1; D is unresolved. This CDR3 spans 15 amino acids. Germline CDR1 MNHNS, CDR2 SASEGT. Trimming removed 5 bases at V and 2 bases at J, with 15 bases between.

Only a few counts were recorded for this clonotype. The J gene is TRBJ2-6, the V gene TRBV12-3 or TRBV12-4; tentative D call: TRBD1 (5 bases). The CDR3 totals 17 residues. V gave up 6 bases and J gave up 4 bases, with 19 bases separating them. The CDR3: CASSLLTGNDGANVLTF. CDR3 coding DNA: TGTGCCAGCAGCCTTTTAACAGGAAACGACGGGGCCAACGTCCTGACTTTC.

This clonotype was counted ten times or more. The chain uses TRBV6-6 and TRBJ2-3; 10 bases match TRBD2. J gave up 1 base and V 4 bases, and 5 bases lay outside the gene matches. The CDR3 consists of 16 residues. Germline-derived CDR1 and CDR2 are MNHNY and SVGAGI (reference sequence). The CDR3 nucleotides are TGTGCCAGCAGTTCCCCCGGGACTAGCGGCACAGATACGCAGTATTTT. The encoded protein is CASSSPGTSGTDTQYF.

In this sample, this clonotype turned up many times. V is TRBV7-2 and J is TRBJ2-1, with 9 bases identical to TRBD1. The CDR3 covers 14 residues. V lost 5 bases and J lost 9; bases outside the gene matches: 8. The germline V gene has CDR1 SGHTA and CDR2 FQGNSA. CDR3 loop: CASSPGQGISEQFF. The CDR3 nucleotides read TGTGCCAGCAGCCCGGGACAGGGTATTAGTGAGCAGTTCTTC.

This clonotype was detected only a few times. This sequence joins TRBV12-3 or TRBV12-4 and TRBJ1-6; 9 nucleotides align to TRBD1. The CDR3 sequence is 15 residues long. V was clipped by 5 bases and J by 7 bases; unmatched bases: 6. CDR3 DNA: TGTGCCAGCAGTGGACAGGGGAAAATAAATTCACCCCTCCACTTT. It codes for CASSGQGKINSPLHF.

This clonotype was seen at least ten times. The chain uses TRBV7-9 and TRBJ1-1; D gene uncertain. The CDR3 contains 13 residues. The germline CDR1 and CDR2 sequences are SEHNR and FQNEAQ (reference sequence). Trimming took 5 bases from V and 0 from J, leaving 7 bases between them. The CDR3 loop is CASSRSMNTEAFF. CDR3 DNA: TGTGCCAGCAGCCGTTCCATGAACACTGAAGCTTTCTTT.

J is TRBJ2-3 and V is TRBV15; D assignment may be TRBD1 or TRBD2 (5 bases each). Germline V CDR1 and CDR2: LNHNV, YYDKDF (reference sequence). The CDR3 extends over 15 amino acids. V lost 0 bases and J 1 base, leaving 8 bases between the germline ends. CDR3 bases: TGTGCCACCAGCAGAGATCGAGGGGGCACAGATACGCAGTATTTT. Its protein is CATSRDRGGTDTQYF.

This clonotype showed up many times. The V and J genes are TRBV14 and TRBJ2-1; D gene uncertain. Germline CDR1 and CDR2: SGHDN and FVKESK. The CDR3 is 13 residues long. V was cut by 0 bases and J by 9 bases, with 9 bases left in between. The CDR3 DNA follows: TGTGCCAGCAGCCAAGACTTGGGTGGTGAGCAGTTCTTC. Translated, it gives CASSQDLGGEQFF.

This chain uses TRBV29-1 with TRBJ1-1, with 8 nucleotides matching TRBD1. The CDR3 spans 13 residues. Trimming removed 1 base from V and 4 bases from J; junction bases left unmatched: 2. Germline CDR1 reads SQVTM; CDR2 reads ANQGSEA. The CDR3: CSVEVTGGTEAFF. CDR3 sequence (DNA): TGCAGCGTTGAAGTTACAGGGGGCACTGAAGCTTTCTTT.

This clonotype was seen at least ten times. The rearrangement uses TRBV11-3 and TRBJ2-3; maybe TRBD2 (5 bases). CDR3 length: 17 amino acids. The germline V gene has CDR1 SGHNT and CDR2 YENEEA. The ends were cut back, 0 bases at V and 0 bases at J, with 13 bases in the middle. The CDR3 coding sequence is TGTGCCAGCAGCTTAGACAGCGGAACTCCAAGCACAGATACGCAGTATTTT. This gives the protein CASSLDSGTPSTDTQYF.

At least ten counts were recorded for this clonotype. The chain has TRBV12-3 or TRBV12-4 and TRBJ1-2; D might be TRBD1 (5 bases). The V end lost 1 base, the J end lost 1 base, and 7 bases lay between the germline ends. The CDR3 spans 14 residues. DNA for the CDR3: TGTGCCAGCAGTTTAGGGGGGTTTAACTATGGCTACACCTTC. This translates into CASSLGGFNYGYTF.

To note about this clonotype: A junction end diverges from the germline sequence, so it may reflect a read error. V and J are TRBV18 and TRBJ2-2, with 7 bases fitting TRBD1. Looked up from germline, CDR1 is KGHSH and CDR2 is LQKENI. CDR3 size: 15 residues. The CDR3 nucleotides are TGTGCCAGTTCACTAGGACAGGAGAACACCGGGGAGCTGTTTTTT. Its protein is CASSLGQENTGELFF.

This clonotype was counted many times. The chain combines TRBV20-1 with TRBJ1-2; 7 bases fit TRBD1. The CDR3 is 15 residues long. V shed 2 bases, J shed 6 bases, and the junction held 12 bases outside the gene matches. Looked up from germline, CDR1 is DFQATT and CDR2 is SNEGSKA (reference sequence). The chain's CDR3 is CSARRGGDRADGYTF. Written as DNA, the CDR3 is TGCAGTGCTAGACGGGGGGGAGACAGGGCGGATGGCTACACCTTC.

This clonotype has ten or more counts. The rearrangement joins TRBV7-2 to TRBJ2-5; D is possibly TRBD2 (6 bases). The CDR3 runs to 14 residues. The germline V gene has CDR1 SGHTA and CDR2 FQGNSA. V was trimmed by 5 bases and J by 4 bases, leaving 14 bases between them. Written as DNA, the CDR3 is TGTGCCAGCAGCCCCTACCTAGCGACAGAGACCCAGTACTTC. Residues: CASSPYLATETQYF.